The subject of this entry is one TCR beta chain. This CDR3 region has 15 residues. Germline CDR1 is MNHNY and CDR2 is SVGAGI (reference sequence). V lost 3 bases, J lost 8 bases, and 10 bases stayed unmatched. Clones were sequenced by immunoSEQ multiplex PCR, and TCRdb holds only the in-frame ones, with some missing. The sample holds some 74,000 clones; over 85% are singletons and the top ten take about 0.35%. The sample originates from a study of technical replicates of blood from four donors. The sample taken for sequencing was T cells isolated from PBMCs. The chain links TRBV6-6 to TRBJ1-5, with 7 bases matching TRBD1. The receptor was isolated from a human donor in good health. For the CDR3, the DNA is TGTGCCAGCAGTTATCGAGGGGGCTATGGGGAGCCCCAGCATTTT. It codes for CASSYRGGYGEPQHF.